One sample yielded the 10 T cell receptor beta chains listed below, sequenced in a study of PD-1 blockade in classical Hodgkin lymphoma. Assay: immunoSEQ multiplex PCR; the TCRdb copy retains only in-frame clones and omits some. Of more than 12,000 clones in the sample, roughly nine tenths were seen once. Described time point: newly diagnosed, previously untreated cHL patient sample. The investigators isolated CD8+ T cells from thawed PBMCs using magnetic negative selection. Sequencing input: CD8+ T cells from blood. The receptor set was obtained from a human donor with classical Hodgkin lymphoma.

The CDR3 loop reads CASSGTSGSPTDTQYF. The CDR3 DNA follows: TGTGCCAGCAGTGGGACTAGCGGGAGCCCCACAGATACGCAGTATTTT. The chain is built from TRBV27 and TRBJ2-3; 14 bases are shared with TRBD2. V was pared by 5 bases and J by 2 bases, with 3 bases of the junction left unmatched. Germline CDR1 and CDR2: MNHEY and SMNVEV (reference sequence). CDR3 length: 16 residues.

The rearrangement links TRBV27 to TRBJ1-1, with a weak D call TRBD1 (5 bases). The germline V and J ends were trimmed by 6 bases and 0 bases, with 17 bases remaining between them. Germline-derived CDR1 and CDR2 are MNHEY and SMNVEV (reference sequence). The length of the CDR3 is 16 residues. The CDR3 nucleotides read TGTGCCAGCAGCGAATGGGGACGGAACATGAACACTGAAGCTTTCTTT. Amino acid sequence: CASSEWGRNMNTEAFF.

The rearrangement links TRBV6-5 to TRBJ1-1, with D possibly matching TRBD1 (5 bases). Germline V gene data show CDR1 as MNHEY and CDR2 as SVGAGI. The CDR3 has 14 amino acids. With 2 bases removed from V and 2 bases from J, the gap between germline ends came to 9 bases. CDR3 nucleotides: TGTGCCAGCAGTTACCGGACAATCAACACTGAAGCTTTCTTT. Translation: CASSYRTINTEAFF.

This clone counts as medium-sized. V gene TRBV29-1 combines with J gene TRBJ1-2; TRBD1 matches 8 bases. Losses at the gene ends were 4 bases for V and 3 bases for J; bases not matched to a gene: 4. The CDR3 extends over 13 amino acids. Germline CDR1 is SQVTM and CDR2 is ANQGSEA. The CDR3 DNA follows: TGCAGCGTTGTGGACAGGGAGGACTATGGCTACACCTTC. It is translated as CSVVDREDYGYTF.

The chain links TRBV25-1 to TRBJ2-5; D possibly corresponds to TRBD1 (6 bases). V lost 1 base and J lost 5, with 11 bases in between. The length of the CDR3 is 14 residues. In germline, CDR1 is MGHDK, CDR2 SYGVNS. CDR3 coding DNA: TGTGCCAGCAGTGAATCCTTAGGGGGTGAGACCCAGTACTTC. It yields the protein CASSESLGGETQYF.

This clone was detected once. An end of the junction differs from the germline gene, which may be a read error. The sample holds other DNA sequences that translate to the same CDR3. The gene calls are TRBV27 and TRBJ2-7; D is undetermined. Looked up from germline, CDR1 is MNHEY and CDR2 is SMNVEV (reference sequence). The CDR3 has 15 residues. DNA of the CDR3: TGTGCCAGCAGTTTAATGCGGTATAGCTCCTACGAGCAGTATTTC. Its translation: CASSLMRYSSYEQYF.

CDR3 loop: CASSLVLNTGELFF. CDR3 DNA: TGTGCCAGCAGCTTGGTCCTGAACACCGGGGAGCTGTTTTTT. The chain employs TRBV5-6 and TRBJ2-2; D not resolved. Germline values: CDR1 SGHDT, CDR2 YYEEEE. Trimming took off 0 bases at V and 1 base at J, with 4 bases between the two ends. CDR3 length: 14 residues.

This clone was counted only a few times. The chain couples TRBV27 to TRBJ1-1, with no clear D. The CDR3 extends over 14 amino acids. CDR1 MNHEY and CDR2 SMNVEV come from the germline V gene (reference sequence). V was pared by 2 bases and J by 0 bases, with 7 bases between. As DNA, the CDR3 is TGTGCCAGCAGTTTAGGACGGTTGAACACTGAAGCTTTCTTT. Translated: CASSLGRLNTEAFF.

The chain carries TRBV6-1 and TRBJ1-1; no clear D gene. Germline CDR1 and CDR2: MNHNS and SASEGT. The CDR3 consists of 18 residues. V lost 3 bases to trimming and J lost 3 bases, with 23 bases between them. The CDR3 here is CASSDFQLAEPKHTEAFF. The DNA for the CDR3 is TGTGCCAGCAGTGATTTTCAGCTGGCGGAGCCCAAGCACACTGAAGCTTTCTTT.

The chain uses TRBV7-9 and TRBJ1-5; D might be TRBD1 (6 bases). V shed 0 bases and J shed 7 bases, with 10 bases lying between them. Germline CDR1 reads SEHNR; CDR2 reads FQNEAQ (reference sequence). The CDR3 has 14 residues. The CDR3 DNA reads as TGTGCCAGCAGCTTAGCCGGGGGCGGCCAGCCCCAGCATTTT. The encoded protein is CASSLAGGGQPQHF.